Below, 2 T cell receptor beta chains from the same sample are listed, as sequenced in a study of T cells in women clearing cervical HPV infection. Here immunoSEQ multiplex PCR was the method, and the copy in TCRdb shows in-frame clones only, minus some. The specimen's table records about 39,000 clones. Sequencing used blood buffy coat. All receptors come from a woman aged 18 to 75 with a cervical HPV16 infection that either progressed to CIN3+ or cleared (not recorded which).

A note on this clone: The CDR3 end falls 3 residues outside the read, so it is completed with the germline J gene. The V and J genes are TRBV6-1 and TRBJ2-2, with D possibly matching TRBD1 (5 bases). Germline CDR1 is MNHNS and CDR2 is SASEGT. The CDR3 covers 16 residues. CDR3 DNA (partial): TGTGCCAGCAGTGAACGATCCAGCTCTGGGGCCAACGTG. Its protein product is CASSERSSSGANV. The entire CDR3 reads CASSERSSSGANVLFF.

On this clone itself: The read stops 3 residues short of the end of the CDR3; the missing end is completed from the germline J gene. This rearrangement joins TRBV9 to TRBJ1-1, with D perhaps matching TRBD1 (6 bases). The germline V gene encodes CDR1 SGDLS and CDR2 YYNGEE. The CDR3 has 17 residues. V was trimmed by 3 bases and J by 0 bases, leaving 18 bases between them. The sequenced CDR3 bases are TGTGCCAGCAGCGCACAGGGCAACTTTAACTTGAACACTGAA. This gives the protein CASSAQGNFNLNTE. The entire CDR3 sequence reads CASSAQGNFNLNTEAFF.